Detailed here is one T cell receptor (beta chain). The CDR3 is made up of 16 amino acids. Germline V gene data show CDR1 as SGHKS and CDR2 as YYEKEE (reference sequence). V lost 3 bases and J 6 bases, leaving 16 bases between the germline ends. Participant ages covered roughly 18 to 89 years across around 25 US areas. Profiling relied on immunoSEQ multiplex PCR, and the TCRdb table lists in-frame clones only, not all of them. This repertoire shows 190,000 or so clones, 87% found once; its top ten account for about 9.3%. This sample was included in a study of blood T cell repertoires in COVID-19. Study-level information: From T cells, B-cell-depleted T cells, or PBMCs came the material, which was cDNA or gDNA.

Material for sequencing was PBMCs or T cells enriched from blood (not recorded which). This receptor was identified in a man younger than 30 with acute COVID-19. The chain recombines TRBV5-5 with TRBJ1-6; tentatively, D is TRBD1 (6 bases). The CDR3 DNA reads TGTGCCAGCAGCTGGACGGGGGGCGGGAGTAATTCACCCCTCCACTTT. It specifies CASSWTGGGSNSPLHF.